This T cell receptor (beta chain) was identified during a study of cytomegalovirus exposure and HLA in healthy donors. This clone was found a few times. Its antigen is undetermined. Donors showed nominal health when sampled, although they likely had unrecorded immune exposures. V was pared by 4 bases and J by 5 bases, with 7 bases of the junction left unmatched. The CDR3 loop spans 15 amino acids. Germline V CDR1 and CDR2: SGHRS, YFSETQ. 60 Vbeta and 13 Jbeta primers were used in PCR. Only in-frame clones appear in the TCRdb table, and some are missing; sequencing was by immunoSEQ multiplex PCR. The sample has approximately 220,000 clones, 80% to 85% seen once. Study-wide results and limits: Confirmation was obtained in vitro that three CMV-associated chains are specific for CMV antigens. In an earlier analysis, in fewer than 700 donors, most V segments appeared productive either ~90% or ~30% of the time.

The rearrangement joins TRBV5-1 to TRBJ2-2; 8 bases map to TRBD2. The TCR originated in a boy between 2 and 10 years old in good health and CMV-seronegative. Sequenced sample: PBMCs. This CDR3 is CASSPSGRETGELFF. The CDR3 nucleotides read TGCGCCAGCAGCCCTTCCGGGAGGGAAACCGGGGAGCTGTTTTTT.